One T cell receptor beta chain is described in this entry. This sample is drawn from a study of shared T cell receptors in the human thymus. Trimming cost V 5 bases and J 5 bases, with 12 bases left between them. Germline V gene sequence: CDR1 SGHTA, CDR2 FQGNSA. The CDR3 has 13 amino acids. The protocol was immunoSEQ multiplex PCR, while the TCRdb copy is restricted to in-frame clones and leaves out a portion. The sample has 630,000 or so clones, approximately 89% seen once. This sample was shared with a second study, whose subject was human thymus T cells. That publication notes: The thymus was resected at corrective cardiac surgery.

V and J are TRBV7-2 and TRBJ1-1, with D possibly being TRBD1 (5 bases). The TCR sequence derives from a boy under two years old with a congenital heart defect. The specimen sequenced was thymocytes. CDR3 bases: TGTGCCAGCAGCCCGTCTACAGGTACTGAAGCTTTCTTT. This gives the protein CASSPSTGTEAFF.